These 28 T cell receptor beta chains came from one sample sequenced in a study of shared clonotypes between healthy human individuals. Data came from immunoSEQ multiplex PCR; TCRdb stores just in-frame clones and leaves some out. In the table there are roughly 2.2 million clones, 85% to 95% of which are singletons. Sequencing was done on a sample of naive CD4+ T cells from PBMCs. The subset here: CD45RA+ positively selected. These receptors were obtained from a young man in good health. Some clones in this sample may be carry-over from other donors' samples.

This clone was counted a single time. The genes are TRBV7-3 and TRBJ2-1; D is ambiguous. V was clipped by 4 bases and J by 2 bases, with 9 bases between them. CDR1 is SGHTA, CDR2 FQGTGA, per germline. CDR3 length equals 14 residues. CDR3 in amino acids: CASSSDTTYNEQFF. The DNA of the CDR3 is TGTGCCAGCAGCTCTGACACGACCTACAATGAGCAGTTCTTC.

The chain links TRBV28 to TRBJ2-5; D may correspond to TRBD1 or TRBD2 (7 bases each). Germline-derived CDR1 and CDR2 are MDHEN and SYDVKM. This CDR3 is built from 15 residues. The V gene lost 8 bases and the J gene lost 4 bases, with 20 bases spanning the gap. CDR3: CASCRPPGGAETQYF. The CDR3 DNA sequence: TGTGCCAGCTGTCGCCCGCCAGGGGGGGCAGAGACCCAGTACTTC.

Note on this clone: One junction end disagrees with the germline gene, perhaps due to a read error. The same CDR3 also results from other DNA sequences found in this sample. The V and J genes are TRBV18 and TRBJ2-7, with a weak D call TRBD2 (5 bases). Germline V gene sequence: CDR1 KGHSH, CDR2 LQKENI. The CDR3 is made up of 14 amino acids. The CDR3 is CASSPLGPSYEQYF. Here the CDR3 DNA reads TGTGCCAGCTCGCCACTAGGTCCCAGCTACGAGCAGTACTTC. The full variable domain, in which reference TRBV18 and TRBJ2-7 provide the parts outside the CDR3, is NAGVMQNPRHLVRRRGQEARLRCSPMKGHSHVYWYRQLPEEGLKFMVYLQKENIIDESGMPKERFSAEFPKEGPSILRIQQVVRGDSAAYFCASSPLGPSYEQYFGPGTRLTVT.

This clone has a single count. Different DNA sequences within this sample yield the same CDR3. The rearrangement joins TRBV29-1 to TRBJ2-7; 11 bases match TRBD1. This CDR3 comprises 12 residues. Germline V CDR1 and CDR2: SQVTM, ANQGSEA. The V and J ends lost 4 bases and 5 bases, in that order; junction bases with no gene match: 1. This CDR3 reads CSVGTGGDEQYF. DNA of the CDR3: TGCAGCGTTGGGACAGGGGGCGACGAGCAGTACTTC.

The J gene is TRBJ2-7, the V gene TRBV29-1; no clear D. The CDR3 loop spans 11 amino acids. V was cut by 4 bases and J by 7 bases, with 11 bases left in between. Germline lookup yields CDR1 SQVTM and CDR2 ANQGSEA. CDR3 amino acids: CSVGKTEEQYF. In DNA, the CDR3 is TGCAGCGTTGGTAAGACGGAGGAGCAGTACTTC.

This clone was recorded once. The chain is built from TRBV28 and TRBJ2-7; 8 bases agree with TRBD1. CDR3 size: 17 residues. The germline V gene has CDR1 MDHEN and CDR2 SYDVKM. V shed 6 bases and J 3 bases; nucleotides not matched to a gene: 16. CDR3 sequence: CASRLGQGRPLGYEQYF. Here the CDR3 DNA reads TGTGCCAGCAGACTCGGACAGGGACGCCCGCTAGGCTACGAGCAGTACTTC.

V is TRBV9 and J is TRBJ1-1, with a weak D call TRBD1 (6 bases). The V end was cut by 6 bases, the J end by 1 base, with 13 bases between. This CDR3 spans 14 amino acids. Germline loops: CDR1 SGDLS, CDR2 YYNGEE. CDR3 loop: CASTLGGQNTEAFF. The DNA of the CDR3 is TGTGCCAGCACCCTAGGGGGACAGAACACTGAAGCTTTCTTT.

As to this clone: This same CDR3 is encoded by further DNA sequences in the sample. This sequence joins TRBV5-1 and TRBJ1-2; perhaps TRBD1 as D (5 bases). Trimming removed 0 bases at V and 8 bases at J, with 17 bases between. Germline values: CDR1 SGHRS, CDR2 YFSETQ. This CDR3 has 15 residues. CDR3 loop: CASSLANQGSMGYTF. The DNA for the CDR3 is TGCGCCAGCAGCTTGGCCAACCAGGGTAGTATGGGCTACACCTTC. Full variable domain (rest looked up from reference TRBV5-1 and TRBJ1-2): KAGVTQTPRYLIKTRGQQVTLSCSPISGHRSVSWYQQTPGQGLQFLFEYFSETQRNKGNFPGRFSGRQFSNSRSEMNVSTLELGDSALYLCASSLANQGSMGYTFGSGTRLTVV.

The chain uses TRBV10-1 and TRBJ2-1, with D perhaps matching TRBD2 (5 bases). Trimming took off 7 bases at V and 0 bases at J, with 22 bases between the two ends. This CDR3 is 18 amino acids long. Germline V gene data show CDR1 as WNHNN and CDR2 as SYGVQD (reference sequence). CDR3 residues: CASNPLEASQSSYNEQFF. The CDR3 region has the DNA TGCGCCAGCAATCCCCTGGAGGCTAGCCAAAGCTCCTACAATGAGCAGTTCTTC.

The chain joins TRBV15 to TRBJ2-7; D ambiguous. Deletions cut 3 bases from V and 2 bases from J, with 20 bases between. This CDR3 is 17 amino acids long. Germline CDR1 and CDR2: LNHNV and YYDKDF (reference sequence). The CDR3 loop reads CATSSGYQRGGTYEQYF. CDR3 nucleotides: TGTGCCACCAGCAGCGGCTACCAGAGAGGCGGAACCTACGAGCAGTACTTC.

The V gene is TRBV13, the J gene TRBJ2-7, with 7 bases lining up with TRBD1. J lost 3 bases, V lost 5 bases, and 16 bases had no gene match. CDR3 size: 17 residues. Germline V gives CDR1 PRHDT, CDR2 FYEKMQ (reference sequence). The CDR3 protein is CASSPPRHTPGGYEQYF. Here the CDR3 DNA reads TGTGCCAGCAGCCCCCCGCGACACACGCCAGGGGGCTACGAGCAGTACTTC.

The gene calls are TRBV25-1 and TRBJ2-3; D gene ambiguous. Trimming pared 1 base from V and 5 bases from J, leaving 1 base between. The CDR3 has 11 amino acids. Germline V CDR1 and CDR2: MGHDK, SYGVNS. CDR3: CASSELDTQYF. Written as DNA, the CDR3 is TGTGCCAGCAGTGAATTAGATACGCAGTATTTT.

The V call is TRBV29-1, the J call TRBJ2-7, with unresolved D. CDR3 length: 13 amino acids. Germline V gives CDR1 SQVTM, CDR2 ANQGSEA. The V end lost 4 bases, the J end lost 0 bases, and 10 bases lay between the germline ends. The CDR3 DNA reads TGCAGCGTTGTGGGTGGGAACTCCTACGAGCAGTACTTC. It codes for CSVVGGNSYEQYF.

The rearrangement joins TRBV27 to TRBJ2-4; D not certain. The germline V and J ends were trimmed by 0 bases and 8 bases, with 11 bases remaining between them. Germline assignment: CDR1 MNHEY and CDR2 SMNVEV (reference sequence). The CDR3 totals 14 residues. CDR3 DNA: TGTGCCAGCAGTTTATCGCCGGTCTTGGACATTCAGTACTTC. Protein: CASSLSPVLDIQYF.

V and J are TRBV7-2 and TRBJ1-3; tentatively, D is TRBD1 (5 bases). Trimming removed 2 bases from V and 1 base from J, with 12 bases in between. CDR1 and CDR2 from the germline V gene are SGHTA and FQGNSA. This CDR3 comprises 16 residues. The CDR3 DNA follows: TGTGCCAGCAGCTTATTGGGGGTGGGTTCTGGAAACACCATATATTTT. This translates into CASSLLGVGSGNTIYF.

The chain combines TRBV28 with TRBJ2-3, with TRBD1 as a possible D gene (7 bases). Trimming stripped 7 bases from V and 2 bases from J, with 19 bases between. Germline V gene sequence: CDR1 MDHEN, CDR2 SYDVKM. The CDR3 consists of 16 residues. The CDR3, as DNA: TGTGCCAGCACCGTAGGGGGCGCGGGGATCACAGATACGCAGTATTTT. Translation gives CASTVGGAGITDTQYF.

CDR3 in amino acids: CASSQGIGRSYGYTF. The CDR3 bases are TGTGCCAGCAGCCAAGGGATAGGGCGTAGCTATGGCTACACCTTC. V is TRBV14 and J is TRBJ1-2; D uncertain. V lost 1 base and J 4 bases, leaving 13 bases between the germline ends. CDR3 size: 15 residues. From germline, CDR1 is SGHDN and CDR2 FVKESK.

J is TRBJ1-4 and V is TRBV28; D is possibly TRBD1 (5 bases). This CDR3 is built from 17 residues. Germline values: CDR1 MDHEN, CDR2 SYDVKM. V dropped 5 bases and J dropped 5 bases, with 21 bases sitting between them. Here the CDR3 DNA reads TGTGCCAGCAGTATTACAACCGGGACTAGGGGAAATGAAAAACTGTTTTTT. The encoded protein is CASSITTGTRGNEKLFF.

V and J are TRBV10-1 and TRBJ2-2; possibly TRBD2 for D (6 bases). The CDR3 covers 19 residues. In germline, CDR1 is WNHNN, CDR2 SYGVQD (reference sequence). Between the trimmed V and J ends, which lost 0 bases and 2 bases, there was a span of 19 bases. CDR3 nucleotides: TGCGCCAGCAGTGAGTCGATGACCGTCAGCGGGTTTAACACCGGGGAGCTGTTTTTT. Protein product: CASSESMTVSGFNTGELFF.

The chain has TRBV19 and TRBJ2-1, with D maybe TRBD2 (6 bases). The CDR3 has 17 amino acids. Germline V CDR1 and CDR2: LNHDA, SQIVND (reference sequence). V lost 7 bases, J lost 4 bases, and 23 bases lay in between. For the CDR3, the DNA is TGTGCCAGTACCCCGGGACTCCCCCAATACCTTTACAATGAGCAGTTCTTC. It yields the protein CASTPGLPQYLYNEQFF.

This clone appeared once. The gene calls are TRBV6-6 and TRBJ2-1, with 9 bases fitting TRBD2. CDR1 is MNHNY and CDR2 is SVGAGI in the germline V gene (reference sequence). This CDR3 is built from 15 residues. The V gene end was trimmed by 8 bases and the J gene end by 8 bases; junction bases not matched to a gene: 13. CDR3 coding DNA: TGTGCCAGCGGTAGGGCTAGCGGGATGGTCGATGAGCAGTTCTTC. As protein: CASGRASGMVDEQFF.

The chain recombines TRBV2 with TRBJ2-2, with 8 bases matching TRBD2. The CDR3 length is 14 residues. V dropped 9 bases and J dropped 7; count of bases not matched to a gene: 10. Germline lookup yields CDR1 SNHLY and CDR2 FYNNEI. The CDR3 protein is CASCLTAGVGELFF. The DNA for the CDR3 is TGTGCCAGTTGTCTAACAGCGGGAGTCGGGGAGCTGTTTTTT.

The chain links TRBV1 to TRBJ2-1; the D call TRBD2 from the table was never checked on the DNA. TRBV1 is designated a pseudogene. There are 17 residues in the CDR3. The CDR3: CTSSQDLASHLGNEQFF. CDR3 sequence (DNA): TGCACCAGCAGCCAAGACCTAGCGAGCCACCTAGGGAATGAGCAGTTCTTC.

J is TRBJ1-3 and V is TRBV6-1; D remains ambiguous. Trimming shortened V by 6 bases and J by 0 bases, and 6 bases separated the two germline ends. Germline CDR1 MNHNS, CDR2 SASEGT. This CDR3 has 13 amino acids. The CDR3 loop reads CASREPSGNTIYF. DNA of the CDR3: TGTGCCAGCAGGGAACCCTCTGGAAACACCATATATTTT.

This clone was recorded only once. The genes are TRBV5-1 and TRBJ2-7; tentative D call: TRBD2 (5 bases). This CDR3 has 12 amino acids. Between the trimmed V and J ends, which lost 4 bases and 5 bases, there was a span of 10 bases. Per the germline V gene, CDR1 is SGHRS and CDR2 is YFSETQ. The chain's CDR3 is CASSGPEDEQYF. CDR3 nucleotides: TGCGCCAGCAGCGGCCCGGAGGACGAGCAGTACTTC.

J is TRBJ1-2 and V is TRBV28; the match to TRBD1 covers 12 bases. The CDR3 has 19 amino acids. Germline CDR1 and CDR2: MDHEN and SYDVKM. Trimming removed 3 bases from V and 0 bases from J; junction bases left unmatched: 11. CDR3: CASSFRPGQGAPTNYGYTF. CDR3 sequence (DNA): TGTGCCAGCAGTTTCAGACCGGGACAGGGGGCCCCTACTAACTATGGCTACACCTTC.

This clone is a singleton in its sample. The chain couples TRBV13 to TRBJ2-7, with D perhaps matching TRBD1 (5 bases). The CDR3 spans 17 residues. The germline CDR1 and CDR2 sequences are PRHDT and FYEKMQ (reference sequence). Trimming shortened V by 3 bases and J by 4 bases, and 22 bases separated the two germline ends. Written as DNA, the CDR3 is TGTGCCAGCAGCTTGGCCAGGGTTGGGGTAAGTAAGTACGAGCAGTACTTC. This translates into CASSLARVGVSKYEQYF.

The J gene is TRBJ1-2, the V gene TRBV28; TRBD1 matches at 7 bases. The CDR3 is made up of 15 amino acids. With 6 bases clipped from V and 4 bases from J, the junction kept 11 bases outside the gene matches. Germline CDR1 is MDHEN and CDR2 is SYDVKM. Here the CDR3 DNA reads TGTGCCAGCAGCCCCCGACAGGGATCCCTCTATGGCTACACCTTC. Translated: CASSPRQGSLYGYTF.